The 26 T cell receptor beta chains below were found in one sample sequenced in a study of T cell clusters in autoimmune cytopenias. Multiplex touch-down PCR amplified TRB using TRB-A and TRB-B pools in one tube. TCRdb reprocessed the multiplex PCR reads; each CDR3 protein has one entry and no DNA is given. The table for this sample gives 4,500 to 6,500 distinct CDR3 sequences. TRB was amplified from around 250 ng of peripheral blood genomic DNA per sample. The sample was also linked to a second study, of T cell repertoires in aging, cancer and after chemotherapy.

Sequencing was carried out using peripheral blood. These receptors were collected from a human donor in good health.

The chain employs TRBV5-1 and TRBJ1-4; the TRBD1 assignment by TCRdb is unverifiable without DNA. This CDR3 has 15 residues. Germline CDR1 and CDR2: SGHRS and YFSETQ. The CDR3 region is CASSSGGKTNEKLFF. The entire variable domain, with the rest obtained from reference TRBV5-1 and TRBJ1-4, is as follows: KAGVTQTPRYLIKTRGQQVTLSCSPISGHRSVSWYQQTPGQGLQFLFEYFSETQRNKGNFPGRFSGRQFSNSRSEMNVSTLELGDSALYLCASSSGGKTNEKLFFGSGTQLSVL.

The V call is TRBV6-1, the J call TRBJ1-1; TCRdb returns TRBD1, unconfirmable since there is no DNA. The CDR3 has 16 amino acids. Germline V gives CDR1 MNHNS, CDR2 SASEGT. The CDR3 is CASSERGRGMNTEAFF.

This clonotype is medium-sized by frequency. CDR3 residues: CASSPGTSGNNEQFF. This rearrangement joins TRBV6-5 to TRBJ2-1; absent DNA, TCRdb's TRBD2 call cannot be checked. The CDR3 extends over 15 amino acids. In germline, CDR1 is MNHEY, CDR2 SVGAGI.

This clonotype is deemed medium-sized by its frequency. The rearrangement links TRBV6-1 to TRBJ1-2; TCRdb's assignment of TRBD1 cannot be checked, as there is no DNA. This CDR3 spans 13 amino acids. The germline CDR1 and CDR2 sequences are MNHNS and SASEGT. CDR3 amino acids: CASSDRGWLGYTF.

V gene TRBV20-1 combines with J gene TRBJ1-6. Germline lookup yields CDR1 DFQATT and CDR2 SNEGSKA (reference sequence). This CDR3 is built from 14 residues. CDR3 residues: CSAYKRTANSPLHF.

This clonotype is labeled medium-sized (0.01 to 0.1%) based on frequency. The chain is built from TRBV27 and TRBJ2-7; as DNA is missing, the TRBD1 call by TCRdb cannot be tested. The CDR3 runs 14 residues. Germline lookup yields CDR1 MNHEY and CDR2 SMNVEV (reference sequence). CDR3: CASSLRQGKHEQYF.

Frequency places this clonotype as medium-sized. The CDR3 is CATSSPGGPQYF. The chain employs TRBV15 and TRBJ2-3; TCRdb reports TRBD1, a call that lacks DNA to check it against. Germline V gene lookup returns CDR1 LNHNV and CDR2 YYDKDF (reference sequence). This CDR3 comprises 12 residues. Together with reference TRBV15 and TRBJ2-3, the CDR3 gives the full variable domain: DAMVIQNPRYQVTQFGKPVTLSCSQTLNHNVMYWYQQKSSQAPKLLFHYYDKDFNNEADTPDNFQSRRPNTSFCFLDIRSPGLGDTAMYLCATSSPGGPQYFGPGTRLTVL.

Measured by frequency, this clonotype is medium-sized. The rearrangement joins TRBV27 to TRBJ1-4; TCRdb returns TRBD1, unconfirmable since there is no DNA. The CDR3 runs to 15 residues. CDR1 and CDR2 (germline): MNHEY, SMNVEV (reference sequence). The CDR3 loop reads CASSLVGQGNEKLFF.

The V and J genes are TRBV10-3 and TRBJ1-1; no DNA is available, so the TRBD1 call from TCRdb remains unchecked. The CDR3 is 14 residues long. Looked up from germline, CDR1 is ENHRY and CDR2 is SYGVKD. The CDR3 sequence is CAIRDGQGATEAFF.

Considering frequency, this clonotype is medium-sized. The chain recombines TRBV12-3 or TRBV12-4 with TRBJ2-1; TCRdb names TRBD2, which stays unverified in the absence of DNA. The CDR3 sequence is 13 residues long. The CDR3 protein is CASSAGPHNEQFF.

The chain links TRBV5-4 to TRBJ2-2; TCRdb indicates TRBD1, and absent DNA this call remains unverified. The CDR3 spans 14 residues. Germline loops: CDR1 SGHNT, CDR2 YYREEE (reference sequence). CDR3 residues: CASSVGGAGGELFF.

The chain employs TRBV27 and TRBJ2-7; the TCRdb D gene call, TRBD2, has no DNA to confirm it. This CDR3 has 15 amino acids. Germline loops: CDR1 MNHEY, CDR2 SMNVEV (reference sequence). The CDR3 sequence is CASRPGTSGAYEQYF.

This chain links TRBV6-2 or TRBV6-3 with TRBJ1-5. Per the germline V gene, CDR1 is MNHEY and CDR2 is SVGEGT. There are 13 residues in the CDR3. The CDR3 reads CASSRTVGQPQHF.

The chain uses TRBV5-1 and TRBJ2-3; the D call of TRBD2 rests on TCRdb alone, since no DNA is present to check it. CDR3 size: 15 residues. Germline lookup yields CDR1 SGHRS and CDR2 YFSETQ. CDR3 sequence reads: CASSLEGEGTDTQYF.

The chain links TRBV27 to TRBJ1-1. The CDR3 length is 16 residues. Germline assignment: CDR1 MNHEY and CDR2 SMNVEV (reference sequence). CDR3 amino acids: CASSLSGRALNTEAFF.

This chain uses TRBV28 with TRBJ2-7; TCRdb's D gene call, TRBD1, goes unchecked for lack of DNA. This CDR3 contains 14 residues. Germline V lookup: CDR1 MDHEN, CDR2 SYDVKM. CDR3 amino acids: CASSTTHRDYEQYF.

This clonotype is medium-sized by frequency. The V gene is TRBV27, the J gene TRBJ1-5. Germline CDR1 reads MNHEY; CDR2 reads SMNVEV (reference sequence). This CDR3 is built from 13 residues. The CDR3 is CASSSFSNQPQHF.

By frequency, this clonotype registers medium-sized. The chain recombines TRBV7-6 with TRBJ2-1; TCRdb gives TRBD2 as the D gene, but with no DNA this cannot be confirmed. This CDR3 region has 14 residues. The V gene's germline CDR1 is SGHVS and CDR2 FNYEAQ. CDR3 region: CASSLQRGSNEQFF.

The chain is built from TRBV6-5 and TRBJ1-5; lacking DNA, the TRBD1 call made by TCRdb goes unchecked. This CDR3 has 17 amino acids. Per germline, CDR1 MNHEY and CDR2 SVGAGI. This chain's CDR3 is CASSRSSTGVWGQPQHF.

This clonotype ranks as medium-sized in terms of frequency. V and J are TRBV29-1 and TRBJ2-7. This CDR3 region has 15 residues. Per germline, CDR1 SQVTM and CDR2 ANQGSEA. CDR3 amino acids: CSVVWASGDSYEQYF.

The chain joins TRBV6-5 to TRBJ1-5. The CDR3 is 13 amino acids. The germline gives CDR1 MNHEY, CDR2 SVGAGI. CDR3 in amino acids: CASSRESNQPQHF.

The CDR3 loop reads CASPPDWSSYNEQFF. V usage is TRBV5-4 and J usage is TRBJ2-1. Germline lookup yields CDR1 SGHNT and CDR2 YYREEE (reference sequence). This CDR3 has 15 amino acids.

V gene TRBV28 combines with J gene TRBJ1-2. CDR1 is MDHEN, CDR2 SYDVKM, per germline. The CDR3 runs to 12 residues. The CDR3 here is CASGLIGGGYTF.

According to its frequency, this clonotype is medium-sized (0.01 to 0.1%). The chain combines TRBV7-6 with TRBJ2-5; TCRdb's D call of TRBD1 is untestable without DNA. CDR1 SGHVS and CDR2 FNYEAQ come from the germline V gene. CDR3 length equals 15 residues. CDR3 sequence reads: CASSLAQTGKETQYF. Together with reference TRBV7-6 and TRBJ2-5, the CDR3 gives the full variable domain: GAGVSQSPRYKVTKRGQDVALRCDPISGHVSLYWYRQALGQGPEFLTYFNYEAQQDKSGLPNDRFSAERPEGSISTLTIQRTEQRDSAMYRCASSLAQTGKETQYFGPGTRLLVL.

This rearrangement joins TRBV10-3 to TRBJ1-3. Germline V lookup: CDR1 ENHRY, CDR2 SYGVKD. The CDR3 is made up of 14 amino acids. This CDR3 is CAISESASGNTIYF.

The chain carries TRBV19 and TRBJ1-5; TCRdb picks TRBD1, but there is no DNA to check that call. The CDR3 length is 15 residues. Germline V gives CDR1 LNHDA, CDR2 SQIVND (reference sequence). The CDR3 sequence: CASSIIGQSNQPQHF. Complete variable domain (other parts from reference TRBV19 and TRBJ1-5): DGGITQSPKYLFRKEGQNVTLSCEQNLNHDAMYWYRQDPGQGLRLIYYSQIVNDFQKGDIAEGYSVSREKKESFPLTVTSAQKNPTAFYLCASSIIGQSNQPQHFGDGTRLSIL.